This passage covers 16 T cell receptor beta chains from one sample sequenced in a study of blood T cells in healthy people across ages. Alongside a J-beta primer mix, a sample-barcoded 5' primer served in a second PCR lasting about 7 to 11 cycles. MiXCR, run by TCRdb on the 5' RACE reads, gives a single entry per CDR3 protein. The data hold 650,000 to 800,000 distinct CDR3 sequences, with 44% observed a single time. The sequencing sample was made of blood. These TCRs come from a man in his sixties in good health.

The rearrangement links TRBV27 to TRBJ2-5; TRBD1 aligns across 7 bases. The end of the DNA is better explained by TRBJ2-7, so the J call may be wrong. Germline V CDR1 and CDR2: MNHEY, SMNVEV (reference sequence). CDR3 size: 13 residues. In DNA, the CDR3 is TGTGCCAGCAGTGCGTACACAGGGGCCGAGCAGTACTTC. Protein product: CASSAYTGAEQYF.

This clonotype appeared a few times. The chain is built from TRBV29-1 and TRBJ1-4; D remains unclear. The CDR3 extends over 12 amino acids. Between the trimmed V and J ends, which lost 6 bases and 8 bases, there was a span of 13 bases. Germline V CDR1 and CDR2: SQVTM, ANQGSEA. The CDR3 here is CSVFRSGEKLFF. Written as DNA, the CDR3 is TGCAGCGTGTTCAGGAGCGGCGAAAAACTGTTTTTT.

In this sample, this clonotype turned up a few times. The genes are TRBV4-2 and TRBJ2-7; 7 nucleotides line up with TRBD1. Germline CDR1 and CDR2: LGHNA and YNFKEQ. CDR3 size: 15 residues. Losses at the gene ends were 0 bases for V and 2 bases for J; bases not matched to a gene: 4. CDR3 residues: CASSQDSGQPYEQYF. The CDR3 region has the DNA TGTGCCAGCAGCCAAGATTCGGGACAGCCCTACGAGCAGTACTTC.

The chain has TRBV20-1 and TRBJ2-1; no clear D gene. The V end was cut by 4 bases, the J end by 5 bases, with 12 bases between. The germline gives CDR1 DFQATT, CDR2 SNEGSKA (reference sequence). The CDR3 has 13 residues. CDR3 nucleotide sequence: TGCAGTGCTACGTTCACGGCCGACAATGAGCAGTTCTTC. As protein: CSATFTADNEQFF.

This clonotype was counted between two and nine times. J is TRBJ2-4 and V is TRBV30, with 10 bases fitting TRBD2. The J call may not be correct, given that the DNA end is closer to TRBJ2-7. Germline V gene data show CDR1 as GTSNPN and CDR2 as SVGIG (reference sequence). The CDR3 is made up of 14 amino acids. The CDR3 DNA reads TGTGCCTGGAGTGTACAAGCGGGGGGGGCCGAGCAGTACTTC. It codes for CAWSVQAGGAEQYF.

The J gene is TRBJ1-1, the V gene TRBV4-3; D is unresolved. The length of the CDR3 is 15 residues. Per germline, CDR1 LGHNA and CDR2 YSLEER. The V end lost 1 base, the J end lost 0 bases, and 9 bases lay between the germline ends. The CDR3 DNA follows: TGCGCCAGCAGCCAAGTATGGCAGCTGAACACTGAAGCTTTCTTT. This encodes CASSQVWQLNTEAFF.

This sequence joins TRBV12-5 and TRBJ1-2; tentatively, D is TRBD1 (6 bases). This CDR3 is 15 amino acids long. V lost 6 bases, J lost 5 bases, and 19 bases lay in between. Looked up from germline, CDR1 is LGHNT and CDR2 is FRNRAP. The CDR3 DNA is TGTGCTAGTGGACACGGACAGTCTGCCGGTTATGGCTACACCTTC. Residues: CASGHGQSAGYGYTF.

The gene calls are TRBV4-3 and TRBJ1-2; 9 nucleotides align to TRBD1. Germline V gives CDR1 LGHNA, CDR2 YSLEER. CDR3 length: 16 residues. V dropped 2 bases and J dropped 0; count of bases not matched to a gene: 4. As DNA, the CDR3 is TGCGCCAGCAGCCAAACATACAGGGGGCCTAACTATGGCTACACCTTC. Residues: CASSQTYRGPNYGYTF.

This clonotype was detected only a few times. This rearrangement joins TRBV11-2 to TRBJ2-5; 7 nucleotides line up with TRBD1. This CDR3 contains 16 residues. Germline V gives CDR1 SGHAT, CDR2 FQNNGV. Unmatched junction bases numbered 11, after V lost 2 bases and J lost 5 bases. CDR3 sequence reads: CASSLIRQGRTETQYF. The CDR3, as DNA: TGTGCCAGCAGCTTAATCCGACAGGGTAGGACGGAGACCCAGTACTTC.

The chain uses TRBV18 and TRBJ2-7; D call uncertain. V gave up 3 bases and J gave up 7 bases, with 10 bases separating them. Germline V gene sequence: CDR1 KGHSH, CDR2 LQKENI. The CDR3 has 12 amino acids. The CDR3 DNA follows: TGTGCCAGCTCACCTCAGACAAGTGAGCAGTACTTC. Its protein product is CASSPQTSEQYF.

This chain links TRBV18 with TRBJ2-1; TRBD1 agrees at 12 bases. Germline CDR1 is KGHSH and CDR2 is LQKENI. Trimming removed 6 bases from V and 7 bases from J; junction bases left unmatched: 4. This CDR3 is built from 14 residues. CDR3 in amino acids: CASSGQGAGNEQFF. The CDR3, as DNA: TGTGCCAGCTCGGGACAGGGGGCTGGAAATGAGCAGTTCTTC.

This clonotype came up a few times. The rearrangement links TRBV6-6 to TRBJ2-4; tentatively, D is TRBD2 (6 bases). The CDR3 sequence is 16 residues long. CDR1 is MNHNY and CDR2 is SVGAGI in the germline V gene (reference sequence). V was cut by 2 bases and J by 1 base, with 12 bases left in between. CDR3: CASSYPSGEAKNIQYF. The CDR3 DNA reads as TGTGCCAGCAGTTACCCATCGGGGGAGGCCAAAAACATTCAGTACTTC.

The chain links TRBV13 to TRBJ2-7, with 7 bases matching TRBD1. Germline V gene lookup returns CDR1 PRHDT and CDR2 FYEKMQ (reference sequence). The CDR3 runs 15 residues. Losses at the gene ends were 5 bases for V and 3 bases for J; bases not matched to a gene: 10. In nucleotides, the CDR3 is TGTGCCAGCAGCCCCGGGACAGCCGCTTTCTACGAGCAGTACTTC. Protein product: CASSPGTAAFYEQYF.

The chain joins TRBV29-1 to TRBJ1-2; TRBD1 is a possible D gene (6 bases). The CDR3 runs 13 residues. In germline, CDR1 is SQVTM, CDR2 ANQGSEA. V shed 7 bases and J shed 4 bases, with 16 bases lying between them. CDR3 coding DNA: TGCAGCGCCGAAGGGGGAGACGGCTATGGCTACACCTTC. This sequence encodes CSAEGGDGYGYTF.

This clonotype came up a few times. In nucleotides, the CDR3 is TGCAGCGTTTACGGGACAGGACGCACGGGGGAGACCCAGTACTTC. Translating it yields CSVYGTGRTGETQYF. J is TRBJ2-5 and V is TRBV29-1, with 8 bases lining up with TRBD1. Trimming took 5 bases from V and 5 from J; bases not matched to a gene: 13. The V gene's germline CDR1 is SQVTM and CDR2 ANQGSEA. The CDR3 sequence is 15 residues long.

Only one count was recorded for this clonotype. V usage is TRBV24-1 and J usage is TRBJ2-5, with TRBD2 identical over 10 bases. The CDR3 loop spans 14 amino acids. Unmatched junction bases numbered 5, after V lost 6 bases and J lost 5 bases. CDR1 KGHDR and CDR2 SFDVKD come from the germline V gene. CDR3 DNA sequence: TGTGCCACCAGTTCTAGCGGGGGAGGGGAGACCCAGTACTTC. It yields the protein CATSSSGGGETQYF.